This TCR beta chain is from a study of T cell responses to AZD1222 COVID-19 vaccine. Profiling relied on immunoSEQ multiplex PCR, and the TCRdb table lists in-frame clones only, not all of them. The data show some 130,000 clones, roughly 90% seen once. The CDR3 is made up of 15 amino acids. The genes are TRBV1 and TRBJ1-1; the table gives TRBD1 as D, unverified against the DNA. TRBV1 is a documented pseudogene. This TCR derives from an adult who received the AZD1222 COVID-19 vaccine. Material: peripheral blood, obtained 28 days after the second AZD1222 dose. The CDR3 loop is CTSSQRGNGNTEAFF. For the CDR3, the DNA is TGCACCAGCAGCCAAAGGGGGAATGGGAACACTGAAGCTTTCTTT.